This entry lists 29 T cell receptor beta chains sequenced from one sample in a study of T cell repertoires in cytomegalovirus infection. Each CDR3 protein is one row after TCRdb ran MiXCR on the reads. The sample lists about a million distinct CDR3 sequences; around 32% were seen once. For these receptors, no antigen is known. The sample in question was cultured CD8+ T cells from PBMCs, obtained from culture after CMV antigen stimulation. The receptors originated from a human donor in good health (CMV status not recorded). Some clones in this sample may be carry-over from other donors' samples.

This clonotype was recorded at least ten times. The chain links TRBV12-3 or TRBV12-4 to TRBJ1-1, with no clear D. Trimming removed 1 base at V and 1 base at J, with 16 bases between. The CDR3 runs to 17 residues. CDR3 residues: CASSLGRGLLQNTEAFF. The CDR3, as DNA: TGTGCCAGCAGTTTAGGGAGAGGTCTTTTACAGAACACTGAAGCTTTCTTT.

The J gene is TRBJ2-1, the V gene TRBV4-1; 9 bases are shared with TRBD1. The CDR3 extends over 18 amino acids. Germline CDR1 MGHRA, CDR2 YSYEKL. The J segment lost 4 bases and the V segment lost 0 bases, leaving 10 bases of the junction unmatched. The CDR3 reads CASSQDGTTGGSYNEQFF. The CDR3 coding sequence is TGCGCCAGCAGCCAAGATGGGACGACAGGGGGGAGTTACAATGAGCAGTTCTTC.

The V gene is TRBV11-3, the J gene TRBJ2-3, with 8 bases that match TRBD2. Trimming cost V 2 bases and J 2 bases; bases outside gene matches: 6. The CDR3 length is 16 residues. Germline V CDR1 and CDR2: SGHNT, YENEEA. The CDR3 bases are TGTGCCAGCAGCTTAAGGGTAGCGGGGCACACAGATACGCAGTATTTT. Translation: CASSLRVAGHTDTQYF.

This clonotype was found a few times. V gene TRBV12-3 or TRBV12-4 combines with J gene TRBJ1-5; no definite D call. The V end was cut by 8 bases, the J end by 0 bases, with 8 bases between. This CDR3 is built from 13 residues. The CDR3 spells CASARDSNQPQHF. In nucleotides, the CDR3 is TGTGCCAGCGCGCGGGATAGCAATCAGCCCCAGCATTTT.

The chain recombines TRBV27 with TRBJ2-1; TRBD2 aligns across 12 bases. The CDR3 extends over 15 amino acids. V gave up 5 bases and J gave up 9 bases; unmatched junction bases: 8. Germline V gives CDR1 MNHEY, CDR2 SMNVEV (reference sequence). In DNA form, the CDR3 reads TGTGCCAGCAGTCCTTCTAGCGGGGGGGCGATTGAGCAGTTCTTC. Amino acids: CASSPSSGGAIEQFF.

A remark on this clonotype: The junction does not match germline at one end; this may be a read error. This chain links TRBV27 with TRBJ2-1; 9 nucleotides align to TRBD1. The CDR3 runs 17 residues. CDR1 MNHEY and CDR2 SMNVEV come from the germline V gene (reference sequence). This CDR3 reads CVSSGQGSYSSYNEQFF. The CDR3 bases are TGTGTCAGCAGTGGACAGGGGTCCTATAGCTCCTACAATGAGCAGTTCTTC.

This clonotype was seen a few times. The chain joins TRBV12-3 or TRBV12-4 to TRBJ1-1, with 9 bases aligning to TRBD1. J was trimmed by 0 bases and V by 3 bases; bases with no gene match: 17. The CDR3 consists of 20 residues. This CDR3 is CASSFPGQGSTKGVNTEAFF. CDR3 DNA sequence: TGTGCCAGCAGTTTTCCGGGACAGGGTTCGACCAAGGGAGTGAACACTGAAGCTTTCTTT.

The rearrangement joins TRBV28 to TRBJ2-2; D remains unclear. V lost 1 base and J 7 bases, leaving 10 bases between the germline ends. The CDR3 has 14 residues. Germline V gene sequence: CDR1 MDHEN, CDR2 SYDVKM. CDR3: CASSLLFPHGELFF. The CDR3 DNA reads TGTGCCAGCAGTTTATTGTTCCCGCACGGGGAGCTGTTTTTT.

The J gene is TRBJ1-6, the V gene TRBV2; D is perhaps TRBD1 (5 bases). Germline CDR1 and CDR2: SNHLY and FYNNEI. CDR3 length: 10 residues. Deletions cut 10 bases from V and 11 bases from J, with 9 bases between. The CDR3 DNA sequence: TGTGCCACCGGACATCCACCCCTCCACTTT. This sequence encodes CATGHPPLHF.

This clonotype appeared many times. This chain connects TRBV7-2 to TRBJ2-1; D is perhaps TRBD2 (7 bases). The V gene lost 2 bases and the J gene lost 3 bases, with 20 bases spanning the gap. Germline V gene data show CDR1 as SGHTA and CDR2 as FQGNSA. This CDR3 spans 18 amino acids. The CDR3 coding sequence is TGTGCCAGCAGCTTAATCGGTTTAGAGGGGGGGCTCTACAATGAGCAGTTCTTC. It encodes CASSLIGLEGGLYNEQFF.

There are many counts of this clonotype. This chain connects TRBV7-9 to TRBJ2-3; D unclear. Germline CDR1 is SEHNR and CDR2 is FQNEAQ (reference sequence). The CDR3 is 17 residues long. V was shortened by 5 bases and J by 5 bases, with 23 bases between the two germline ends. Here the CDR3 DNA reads TGTGCCAGCAGCCACTCTGGGCAGGAACCACAGATAGATACGCAGTATTTT. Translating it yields CASSHSGQEPQIDTQYF.

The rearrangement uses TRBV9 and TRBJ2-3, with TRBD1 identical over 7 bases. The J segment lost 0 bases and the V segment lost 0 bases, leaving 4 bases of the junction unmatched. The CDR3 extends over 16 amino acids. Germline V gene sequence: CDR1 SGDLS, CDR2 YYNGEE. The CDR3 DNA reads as TGTGCCAGCAGCGTAGAAGGGGGCGGGAGCACAGATACGCAGTATTTT. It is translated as CASSVEGGGSTDTQYF.

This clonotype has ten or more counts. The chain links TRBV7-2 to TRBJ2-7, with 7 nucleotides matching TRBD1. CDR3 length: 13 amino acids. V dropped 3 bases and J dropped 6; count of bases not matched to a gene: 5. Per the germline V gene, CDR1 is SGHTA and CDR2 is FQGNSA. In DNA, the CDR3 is TGTGCCAGCAGCTTTACAGGGGCAGGCGAGCAGTACGTC. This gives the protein CASSFTGAGEQYV.

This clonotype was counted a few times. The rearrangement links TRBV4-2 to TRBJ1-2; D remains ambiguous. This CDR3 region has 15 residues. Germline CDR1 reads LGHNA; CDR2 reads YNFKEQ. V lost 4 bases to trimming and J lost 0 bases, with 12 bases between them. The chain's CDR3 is CASSLPSGTNYGYTF. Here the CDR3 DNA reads TGTGCCAGCAGCCTCCCTTCGGGTACTAACTATGGCTACACCTTC.

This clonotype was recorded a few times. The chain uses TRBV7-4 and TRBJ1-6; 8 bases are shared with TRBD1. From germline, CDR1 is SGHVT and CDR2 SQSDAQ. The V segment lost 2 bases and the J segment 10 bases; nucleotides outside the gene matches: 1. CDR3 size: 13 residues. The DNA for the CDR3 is TGTGCCAGCAGCTTACAGGGGGCGTCACCCCTCCACTTT. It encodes CASSLQGASPLHF. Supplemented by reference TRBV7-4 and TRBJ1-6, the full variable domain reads GAGVSQSPRYKVAKRGRDVALRCDSISGHVTLYWYRQTLGQGSEVLTYSQSDAQRDKSGRPSGRFSAERPERSVSTLKIQRTEQGDSAVYLCASSLQGASPLHFGNGTRLTVT.

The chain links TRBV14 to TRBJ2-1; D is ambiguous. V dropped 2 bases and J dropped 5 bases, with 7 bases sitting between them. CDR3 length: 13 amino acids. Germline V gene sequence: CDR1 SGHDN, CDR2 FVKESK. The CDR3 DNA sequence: TGTGCCAGCAGCCAACTTTATCACAATGAGCAGTTCTTC. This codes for CASSQLYHNEQFF.

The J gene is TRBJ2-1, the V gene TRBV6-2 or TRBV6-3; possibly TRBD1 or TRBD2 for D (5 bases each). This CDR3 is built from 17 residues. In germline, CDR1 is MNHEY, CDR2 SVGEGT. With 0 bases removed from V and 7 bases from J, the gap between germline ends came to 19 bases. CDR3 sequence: CASSYSRRDGGWNEQFF. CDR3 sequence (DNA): TGTGCCAGCAGTTACTCTCGCCGGGACGGCGGCTGGAATGAGCAGTTCTTC.

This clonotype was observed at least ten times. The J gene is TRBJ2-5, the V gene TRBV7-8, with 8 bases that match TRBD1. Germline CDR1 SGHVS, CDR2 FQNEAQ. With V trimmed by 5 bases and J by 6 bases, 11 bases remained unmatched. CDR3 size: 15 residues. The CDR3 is CASSGEDRVLKTQYF. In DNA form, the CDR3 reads TGTGCCAGCAGCGGGGAGGACAGGGTGTTGAAGACCCAGTACTTC. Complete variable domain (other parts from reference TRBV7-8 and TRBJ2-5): GAGVSQSPRYKVAKRGQDVALRCDPISGHVSLFWYQQALGQGPEFLTYFQNEAQLDKSGLPSDRFFAERPEGSVSTLKIQRTQQEDSAVYLCASSGEDRVLKTQYFGPGTRLLVL.

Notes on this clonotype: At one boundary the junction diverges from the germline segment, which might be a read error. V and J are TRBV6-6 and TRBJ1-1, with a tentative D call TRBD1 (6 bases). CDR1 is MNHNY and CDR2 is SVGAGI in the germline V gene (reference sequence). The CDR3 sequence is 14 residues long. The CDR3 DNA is TGTGCCAGCAGTGTGGAGGGGGTGGGCACTAAAGCTTTCTTT. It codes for CASSVEGVGTKAFF.

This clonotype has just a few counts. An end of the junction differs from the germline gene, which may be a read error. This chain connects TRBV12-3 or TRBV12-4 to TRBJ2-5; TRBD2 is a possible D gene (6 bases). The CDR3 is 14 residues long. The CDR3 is CASSPSLARYYVNF. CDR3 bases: TGTGCCAGCAGTCCCTCCCTAGCGCGATACTACGTGAACTTC.

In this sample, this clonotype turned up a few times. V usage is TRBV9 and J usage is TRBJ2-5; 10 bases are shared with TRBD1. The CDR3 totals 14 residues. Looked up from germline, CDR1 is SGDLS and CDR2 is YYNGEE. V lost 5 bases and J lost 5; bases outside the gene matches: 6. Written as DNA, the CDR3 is TGTGCCAGCAGTGTGGGACAGGGGAGGGAGACCCAGTACTTC. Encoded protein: CASSVGQGRETQYF. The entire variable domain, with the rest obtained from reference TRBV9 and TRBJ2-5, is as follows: DSGVTQTPKHLITATGQRVTLRCSPRSGDLSVYWYQQSLDQGLQFLIQYYNGEERAKGNILERFSAQQFPDLHSELNLSSLELGDSALYFCASSVGQGRETQYFGPGTRLLVL.

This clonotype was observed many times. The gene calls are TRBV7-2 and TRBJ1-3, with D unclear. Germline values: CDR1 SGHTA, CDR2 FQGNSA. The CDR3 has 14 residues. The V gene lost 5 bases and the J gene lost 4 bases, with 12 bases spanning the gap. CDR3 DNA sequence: TGTGCCAGCAGCCACGGCATATCCGGAAACACCATATATTTT. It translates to CASSHGISGNTIYF.

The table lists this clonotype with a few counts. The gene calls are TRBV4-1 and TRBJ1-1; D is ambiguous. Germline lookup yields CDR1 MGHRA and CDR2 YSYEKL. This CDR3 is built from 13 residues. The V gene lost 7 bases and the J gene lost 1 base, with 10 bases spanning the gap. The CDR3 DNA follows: TGCGCCAGCATGCCCGGAGAGAACACTGAAGCTTTCTTT. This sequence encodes CASMPGENTEAFF.

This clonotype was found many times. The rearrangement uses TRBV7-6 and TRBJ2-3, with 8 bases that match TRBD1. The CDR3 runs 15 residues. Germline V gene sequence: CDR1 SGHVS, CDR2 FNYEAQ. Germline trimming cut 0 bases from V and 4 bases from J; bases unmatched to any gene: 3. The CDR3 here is CASSLAAGGPDTQYF. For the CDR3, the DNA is TGTGCCAGCAGCTTAGCGGCAGGGGGCCCAGATACGCAGTATTTT.

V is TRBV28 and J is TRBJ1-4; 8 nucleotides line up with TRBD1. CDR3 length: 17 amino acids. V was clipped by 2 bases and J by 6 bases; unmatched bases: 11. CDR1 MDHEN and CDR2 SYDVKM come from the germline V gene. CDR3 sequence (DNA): TGTGCCAGCAGTTTAACTATGCAGGGGGCGCAGGATGAAAAACTGTTTTTT. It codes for CASSLTMQGAQDEKLFF.

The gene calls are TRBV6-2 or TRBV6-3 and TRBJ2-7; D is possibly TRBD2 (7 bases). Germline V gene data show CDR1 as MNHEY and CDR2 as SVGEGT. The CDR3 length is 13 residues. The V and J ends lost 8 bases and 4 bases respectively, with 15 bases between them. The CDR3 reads CASWGAGRYEQYV. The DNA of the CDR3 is TGTGCCAGCTGGGGGGCCGGGAGGTACGAGCAGTACGTC.

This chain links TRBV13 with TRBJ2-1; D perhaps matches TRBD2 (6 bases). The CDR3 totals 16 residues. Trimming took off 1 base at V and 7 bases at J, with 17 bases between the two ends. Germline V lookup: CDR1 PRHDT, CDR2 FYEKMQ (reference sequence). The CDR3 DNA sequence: TGTGCCAGCAGCTTAGTAAGACCGGGGGTTGAGAATGAGCAGTTCTTC. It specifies CASSLVRPGVENEQFF.

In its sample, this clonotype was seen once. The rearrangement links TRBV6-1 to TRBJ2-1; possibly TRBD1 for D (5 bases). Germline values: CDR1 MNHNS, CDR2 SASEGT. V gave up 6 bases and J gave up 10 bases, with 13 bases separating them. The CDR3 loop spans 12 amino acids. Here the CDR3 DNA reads TGTGCCAGCAGGGGCAGGGCTCGCGAGCAGTTCTTC. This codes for CASRGRAREQFF.

CDR3 DNA: TGTGCCAGCAGCGTAGCTGACCGTAACTATGGCTACACCTTC. It codes for CASSVADRNYGYTF. The chain is built from TRBV9 and TRBJ1-2; D uncertain. CDR1 and CDR2 (germline): SGDLS, YYNGEE. Trimming stripped 0 bases from V and 1 base from J, with 7 bases between. The CDR3 is 14 residues long.